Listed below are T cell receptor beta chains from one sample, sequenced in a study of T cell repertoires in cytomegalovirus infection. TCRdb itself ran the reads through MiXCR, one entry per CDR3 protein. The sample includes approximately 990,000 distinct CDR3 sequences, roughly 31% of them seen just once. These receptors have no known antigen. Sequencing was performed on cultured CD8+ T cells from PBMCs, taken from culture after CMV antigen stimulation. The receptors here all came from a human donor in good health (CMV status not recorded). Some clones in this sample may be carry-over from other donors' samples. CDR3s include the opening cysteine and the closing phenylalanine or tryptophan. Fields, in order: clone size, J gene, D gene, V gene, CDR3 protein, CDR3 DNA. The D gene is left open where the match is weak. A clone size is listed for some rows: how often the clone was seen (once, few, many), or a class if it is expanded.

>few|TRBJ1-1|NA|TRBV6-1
CASSAGQYVEAFF
TGTGCCAGCAGCGCTGGACAGTACGTTGAAGCTTTCTTT
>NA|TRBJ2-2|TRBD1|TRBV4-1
CASRGQGVEAGELFF
TGCGCCAGCAGGGGACAGGGTGTTGAGGCCGGGGAGCTGTTTTTT
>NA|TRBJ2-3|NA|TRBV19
CASSTDSPGAGDTQYF
TGTGCCAGTAGTACCGACTCACCAGGGGCAGGAGATACGCAGTATTTT
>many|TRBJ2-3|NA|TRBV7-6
CASTPRVLGTDTQYF
TGTGCCAGCACCCCCCGGGTGCTGGGCACAGATACGCAGTATTTT
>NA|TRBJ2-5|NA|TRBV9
CASSVEGLGETQYF
TGTGCCAGCAGCGTAGAAGGACTTGGTGAGACCCAGTACTTC
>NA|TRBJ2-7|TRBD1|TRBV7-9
CASSFGTGPRVVQQYF
TGTGCCAGCAGCTTTGGGACAGGCCCCCGGGTAGTCCAGCAGTACTTC
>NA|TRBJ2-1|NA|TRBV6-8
CANSYVAEDEQFF
TGTGCCAACAGTTACGTCGCTGAGGATGAGCAGTTCTTC
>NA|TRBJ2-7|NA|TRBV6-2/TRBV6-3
CASRKKASRGYEQYF
TGTGCCAGCAGAAAGAAGGCCTCCAGGGGCTACGAGCAGTACTTC
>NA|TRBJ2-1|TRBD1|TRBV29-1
CSVEWGQGGYEQFF
TGCAGCGTTGAATGGGGACAGGGGGGTTATGAGCAGTTCTTC
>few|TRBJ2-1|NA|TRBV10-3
CAIVRGDSPYNEQFF
TGTGCCATCGTCCGCGGGGACTCCCCCTACAATGAGCAGTTCTTC
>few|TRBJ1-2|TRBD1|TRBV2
CASSELTGTGGRGRYGYTF
TGTGCCAGCAGTGAGCTGACCGGGACAGGGGGCAGGGGAAGGTATGGCTACACCTTC
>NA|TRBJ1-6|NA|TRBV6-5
CASSLDGLYNSPLHF
TGTGCCAGCAGTCTGGACGGACTCTATAATTCACCCCTCCACTTT
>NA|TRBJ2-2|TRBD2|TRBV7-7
CASSQAVAGGPGELFF
TGTGCTAGCAGCCAGGCGGTAGCGGGGGGCCCCGGGGAGCTGTTTTTT
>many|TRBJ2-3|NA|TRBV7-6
CASILGVGFTDTQYF
TGTGCCAGCATCCTAGGGGTTGGCTTCACAGATACGCAGTATTTT
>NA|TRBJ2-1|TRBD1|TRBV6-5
CASTPGQGMGKPYNEQFF
TGTGCCAGCACCCCAGGACAGGGAATGGGAAAACCCTACAATGAGCAGTTCTTC
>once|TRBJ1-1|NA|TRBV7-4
CASSLPRGLEAFF
TGTGCCAGCAGCTTACCCAGGGGACTCGAAGCTTTCTTT
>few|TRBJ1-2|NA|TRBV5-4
CASSEILKDYGYTF
TGTGCCAGCAGCGAAATATTGAAGGACTATGGCTACACCTTC
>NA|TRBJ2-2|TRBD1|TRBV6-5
CASSYATGGGELFF
TGTGCCAGCAGTTACGCCACAGGGGGAGGGGAGCTGTTTTTT
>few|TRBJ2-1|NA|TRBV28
CASSSRRQISYNEQFF
TGTGCCAGCAGTTCCCGCCGGCAGATCTCCTACAATGAGCAGTTCTTC
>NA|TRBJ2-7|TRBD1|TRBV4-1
CASSQWTGDDEQYF
TGCGCCAGCAGCCAATGGACAGGGGACGACGAGCAGTACTTC
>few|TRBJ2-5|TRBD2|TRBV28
CASSFVREGRETQYF
TGTGCCAGCAGTTTCGTCAGGGAGGGTCGAGAGACCCAGTACTTC
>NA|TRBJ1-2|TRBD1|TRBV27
CASRPDRGVGYTF
TGTGCCAGCAGGCCAGACAGGGGGGTCGGCTACACCTTC
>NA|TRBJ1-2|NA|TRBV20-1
CSAENNYGYTF
TGCAGTGCCGAGAACAACTATGGCTACACCTTC
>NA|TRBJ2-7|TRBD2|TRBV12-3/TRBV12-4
CASSLGGRHEQYF
TGTGCCAGCAGTTTGGGGGGGAGACACGAGCAGTACTTC
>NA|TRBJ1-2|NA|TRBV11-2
CASSPSDDYGYTF
TGTGCCAGCAGCCCGTCGGACGACTATGGCTACACCTTC
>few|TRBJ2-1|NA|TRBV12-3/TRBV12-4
CASSFSRVVNEQFF
TGTGCCAGCAGTTTCAGCAGGGTAGTAAATGAGCAGTTCTTC
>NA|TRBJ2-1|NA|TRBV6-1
CASSQRGLAFNEQFF
TGTGCCAGCAGCCAACGAGGGCTAGCCTTCAATGAGCAGTTCTTC
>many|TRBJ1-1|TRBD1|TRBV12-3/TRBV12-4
CASTDSTGGTEAFF
TGTGCCAGCACCGATTCAACAGGGGGCACTGAAGCTTTCTTT
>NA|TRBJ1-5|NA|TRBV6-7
CASEPLRQSNQPQHF
TGTGCCAGCGAACCTTTAAGACAGAGCAATCAGCCCCAGCATTTT
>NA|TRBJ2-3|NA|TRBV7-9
CASSSPLGYTQYF
TGTGCCAGCAGCTCGCCGCTAGGATATACGCAGTATTTT
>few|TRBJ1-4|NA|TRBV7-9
CASSADYPGKLFF
TGTGCCAGCAGCGCCGACTACCCTGGGAAACTGTTTTTT
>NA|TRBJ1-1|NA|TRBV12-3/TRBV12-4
CASSFVGGTMNAEAFF
TGTGCCAGCAGTTTTGTCGGTGGGACGATGAATGCTGAAGCTTTCTTT
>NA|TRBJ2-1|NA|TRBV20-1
CSASLYRDTYNEQFF
TGCAGTGCTAGCCTTTACCGGGACACCTACAATGAGCAGTTCTTC
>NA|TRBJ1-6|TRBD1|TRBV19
CARPGQGSTRNSPLHF
TGTGCCAGGCCTGGACAGGGATCGACGAGGAATTCACCCCTCCACTTT
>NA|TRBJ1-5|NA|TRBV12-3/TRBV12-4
CASSYRGGGRDQPQHF
TGTGCCAGCAGTTACCGCGGGGGAGGGAGGGATCAGCCCCAGCATTTT
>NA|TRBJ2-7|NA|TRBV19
CASSIGGESYEQYF
TGTGCCAGTAGTATAGGAGGGGAGAGCTACGAGCAGTACTTC
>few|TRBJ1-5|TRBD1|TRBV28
CASSIDRAFHQPQHF
TGTGCCAGCAGTATCGACAGGGCCTTCCATCAGCCCCAGCATTTT
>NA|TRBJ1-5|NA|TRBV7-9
CASSFQGLPQHF
TGTGCCAGCAGTTTTCAGGGACTGCCCCAGCATTTT
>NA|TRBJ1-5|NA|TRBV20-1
CSATGEGQPQHF
TGCAGTGCTACAGGGGAGGGTCAGCCCCAGCATTTT
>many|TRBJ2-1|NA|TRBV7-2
CASSFPGINNEQFF
TGTGCCAGCAGCTTCCCGGGGATAAACAATGAGCAGTTCTTC
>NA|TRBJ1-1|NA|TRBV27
CASSRPGFEAFF
TGTGCCAGCAGTAGGCCGGGATTTGAAGCTTTCTTT
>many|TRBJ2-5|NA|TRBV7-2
CASSELTGYQETQYF
TGTGCCAGCAGCGAACTGACAGGTTACCAAGAGACCCAGTACTTC
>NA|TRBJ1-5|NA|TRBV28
CASSLSGFGNQPQHF
TGTGCCAGCAGTTTGTCCGGGTTTGGCAATCAGCCCCAGCATTTT
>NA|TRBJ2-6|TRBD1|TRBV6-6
CASGQGAPGANVLTF
TGTGCCAGCGGACAGGGGGCGCCTGGGGCCAACGTCCTGACTTTC
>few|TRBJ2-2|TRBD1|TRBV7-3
CASSLTPGQGAIGELFF
TGTGCCAGCAGCTTAACGCCGGGACAGGGGGCGATCGGGGAGCTGTTTTTT
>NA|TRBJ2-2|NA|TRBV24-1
CATSEATNTGELFF
TGTGCCACCAGTGAGGCTACCAACACCGGGGAGCTGTTTTTT
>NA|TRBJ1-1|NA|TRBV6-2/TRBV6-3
CASRTNRVPFF
TGTGCCAGCAGAACAAACAGGGTACCTTTCTTT
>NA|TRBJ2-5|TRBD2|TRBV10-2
CASTTSLAGEGETQYF
TGCGCCAGCACGACGTCGCTGGCGGGGGAGGGGGAGACCCAGTACTTC
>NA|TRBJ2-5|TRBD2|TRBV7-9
CASSLLAGGISETQYF
TGTGCCAGCAGCCTACTAGCGGGGGGAATATCCGAGACCCAGTACTTC
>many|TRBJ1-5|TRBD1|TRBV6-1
CASSRDRGLQPQHF
TGTGCCAGCAGCCGGGACAGAGGGCTTCAGCCCCAGCATTTT
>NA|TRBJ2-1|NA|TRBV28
CASRRDTTYNEQFF
TGTGCCAGCAGGAGGGACACCACCTACAATGAGCAGTTCTTC